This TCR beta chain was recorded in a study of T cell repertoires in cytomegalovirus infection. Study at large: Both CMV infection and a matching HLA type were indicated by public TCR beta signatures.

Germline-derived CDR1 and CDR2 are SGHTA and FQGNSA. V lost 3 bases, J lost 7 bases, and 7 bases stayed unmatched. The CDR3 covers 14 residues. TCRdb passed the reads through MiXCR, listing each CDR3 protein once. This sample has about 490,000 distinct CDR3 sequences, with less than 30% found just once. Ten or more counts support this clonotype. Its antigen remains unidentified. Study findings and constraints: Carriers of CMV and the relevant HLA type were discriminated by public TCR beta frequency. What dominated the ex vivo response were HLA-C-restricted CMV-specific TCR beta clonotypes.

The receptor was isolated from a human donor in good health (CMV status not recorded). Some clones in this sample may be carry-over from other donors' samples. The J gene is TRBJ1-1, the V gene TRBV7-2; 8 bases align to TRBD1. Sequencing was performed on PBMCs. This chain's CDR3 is CASSLSGGGDEAFF. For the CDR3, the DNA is TGTGCCAGCAGCTTGTCAGGGGGCGGGGATGAAGCTTTCTTT. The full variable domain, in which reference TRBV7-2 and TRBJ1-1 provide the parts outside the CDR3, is GAGVSQSPSNKVTEKGKDVELRCDPISGHTALYWYRQSLGQGLEFLIYFQGNSAPDKSGLPSDRFSAERTGGSVSTLTIQRTQQEDSAVYLCASSLSGGGDEAFFGQGTRLTVV.